Below, one TCR beta chain is given with its context. The data were obtained in a study of T cell changes during pregnancy in multiple sclerosis. The data were produced by immunoSEQ multiplex PCR, yet TCRdb's version contains in-frame clones alone and is incomplete. The sample consists of 30,000 to 40,000 clones, 70% to 90% of them appearing once. The TCR sequence derives from a female donor with multiple sclerosis, enrolled in a pregnancy study. The sample here was CD8+ T cells from peripheral blood mononuclear cells, taken in the third trimester of pregnancy.

This CDR3 is CAWNREGEQFF. The CDR3 region has the DNA TGTGCCTGGAACAGGGAGGGTGAGCAGTTCTTC. This rearrangement joins TRBV30 to TRBJ2-1; D is possibly TRBD2 (7 bases). Germline lookup yields CDR1 GTSNPN and CDR2 SVGIG (reference sequence). V lost 4 bases, J lost 9 bases, and 10 bases lay in between. The CDR3 has 11 amino acids.